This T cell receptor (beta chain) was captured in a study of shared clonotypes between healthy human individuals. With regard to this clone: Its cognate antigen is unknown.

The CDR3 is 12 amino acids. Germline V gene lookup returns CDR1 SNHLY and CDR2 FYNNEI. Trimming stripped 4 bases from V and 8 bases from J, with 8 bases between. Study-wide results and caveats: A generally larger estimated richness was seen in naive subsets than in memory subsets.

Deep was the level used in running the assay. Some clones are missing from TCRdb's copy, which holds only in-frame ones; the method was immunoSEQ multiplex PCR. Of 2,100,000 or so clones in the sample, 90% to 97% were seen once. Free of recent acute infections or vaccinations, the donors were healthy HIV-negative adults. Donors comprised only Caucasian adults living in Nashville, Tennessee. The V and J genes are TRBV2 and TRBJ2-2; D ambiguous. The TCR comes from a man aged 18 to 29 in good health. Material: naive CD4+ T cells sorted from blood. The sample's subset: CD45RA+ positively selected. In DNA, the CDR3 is TGTGCCAGCAGTGCTTTTGAAGGGGAGCTGTTTTTT. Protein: CASSAFEGELFF.